This TCR beta chain was sequenced for a study of blood T cell repertoires in COVID-19. Study summary: Material from acute and convalescent COVID-19 was sourced from the United States, Italy and Spain. The cDNA or gDNA used as material had been derived from T cells, B-cell-depleted T cells, or PBMCs.

The CDR3 totals 17 residues. Unmatched junction bases numbered 8, after V lost 1 base and J lost 3 bases. Germline CDR1 is SGHTA and CDR2 is FQGNSA. Methods used by the authors: Reference gene primer amplification gave estimated nucleated cell counts. Profiled with immunoSEQ multiplex PCR; TCRdb holds only in-frame clones, not every one. That table gives V, J and clone size, and the DNA gave D and trimming. The profile shows fewer than 350,000 clones, approximately 81% of them singletons. The TCR sequence derives from a woman in her sixties with active or convalescent COVID-19. The specimen was peripheral blood. The chain combines TRBV7-2 with TRBJ1-5; 8 nucleotides line up with TRBD1. CDR3 sequence: CASSLVGGQVVNQPQHF. The CDR3 nucleotides are TGTGCCAGCAGCTTAGTAGGGGGACAGGTTGTCAATCAGCCCCAGCATTTT.